This T cell receptor beta chain was profiled in a study of blood T cell repertoires in COVID-19. Study-level background: Samples representing acute and convalescent COVID-19 were sourced from the United States, Italy and Spain. The cDNA or gDNA used as material had been derived from T cells, B-cell-depleted T cells, or PBMCs.

The V end lost 0 bases, the J end lost 4 bases, and 12 bases lay between the germline ends. CDR3 size: 15 residues. Germline V gene sequence: CDR1 LNHDA, CDR2 SQIVND (reference sequence). Only in-frame clones appear in the TCRdb table, and some are missing; sequencing was by immunoSEQ multiplex PCR. The sample records more than 150,000 clones, 75% to 90% being singletons. The material sequenced was PBMCs or T cells enriched from blood (not recorded which). The genes are TRBV19 and TRBJ1-2; possibly TRBD1 for D (5 bases). The clonotype originates from a woman aged 60 to 75 who had recovered from COVID-19. CDR3 protein: CASSIDTTGAYGYTF. CDR3 in DNA: TGTGCCAGTAGTATAGATACAACAGGAGCCTATGGCTACACCTTC.